The 25 T cell receptor beta chains below all came from one sample that was sequenced in a study of blood T cell repertoires in COVID-19. Clones were sequenced by immunoSEQ multiplex PCR, and TCRdb holds only the in-frame ones, with some missing. The sample consists of 200,000 to 250,000 clones, 80% of them appearing once. Sequenced: PBMCs or T cells enriched from blood (not recorded which). These receptors came from a woman in her thirties or forties with acute COVID-19.

J is TRBJ2-7 and V is TRBV28, with a weak D call TRBD2 (5 bases). Trimming cost V 1 base and J 3 bases, with 10 bases left between them. Germline values: CDR1 MDHEN, CDR2 SYDVKM. The CDR3 contains 14 residues. CDR3 loop: CASSLYGESYEQYF. The CDR3 bases are TGTGCCAGCAGTTTATACGGGGAGAGCTACGAGCAGTACTTC.

This sequence joins TRBV14 and TRBJ1-5; D is uncertain. The V gene lost 0 bases and the J gene lost 0 bases, with 15 bases spanning the gap. This CDR3 spans 18 amino acids. Germline V lookup: CDR1 SGHDN, CDR2 FVKESK. CDR3 sequence: CASSQEGIHTYSNQPQHF. Written as DNA, the CDR3 is TGTGCCAGCAGCCAAGAGGGCATCCACACCTATAGCAATCAGCCCCAGCATTTT.

V usage is TRBV15 and J usage is TRBJ2-3, with a possible D match to TRBD1 (6 bases). V lost 3 bases, J lost 1 base, and 11 bases lay in between. The CDR3 contains 15 residues. The germline V gene encodes CDR1 LNHNV and CDR2 YYDKDF (reference sequence). CDR3 coding DNA: TGTGCCACCAGCAGGAGGCAGGGGCGCACAGATACGCAGTATTTT. Its translation: CATSRRQGRTDTQYF.

The chain uses TRBV7-8 and TRBJ2-6, with D hard to call. V was trimmed by 3 bases and J by 0 bases, leaving 3 bases between them. This CDR3 is built from 14 residues. Germline lookup yields CDR1 SGHVS and CDR2 FQNEAQ. Written as DNA, the CDR3 is TGTGCCAGCAGCTTTAGCTCTGGGGCCAACGTCCTGACTTTC. The encoded protein is CASSFSSGANVLTF.

For the CDR3, the DNA is TGTGCCAGCAGCTCCTCACTAGCCCCAGAGACCCAGTACTTC. Residues: CASSSSLAPETQYF. The chain has TRBV7-3 and TRBJ2-5, with D possibly being TRBD2 (6 bases). The V gene lost 4 bases and the J gene lost 4 bases, with 13 bases spanning the gap. The CDR3 extends over 14 amino acids. Germline V gene lookup returns CDR1 SGHTA and CDR2 FQGTGA.

This clone occurred a few times. The chain uses TRBV6-4 and TRBJ2-1, with 8 positions matching TRBD2. V shed 3 bases and J 10 bases; nucleotides not matched to a gene: 8. CDR3 size: 14 residues. CDR1 and CDR2 (germline): MRHNA, SNTAGT. CDR3 sequence: CASSEAGRAGEQFF. The CDR3 DNA reads TGTGCCAGCAGTGAAGCCGGGAGGGCCGGGGAGCAGTTCTTC.

The chain links TRBV3-1 (or the pseudogene TRBV3-2) to TRBJ2-7; 7 positions match TRBD2. The CDR3 runs to 14 residues. Germline lookup yields CDR1 LGHDT and CDR2 YNNKEL (reference sequence). V lost 9 bases, J lost 4 bases, and 12 bases stayed unmatched. CDR3 DNA: TGTGCCAGTACCTCCGGGACTAATGGATACGAGCAGTACTTC. Protein sequence: CASTSGTNGYEQYF.

This clone showed up just a few times. Other DNA sequences in this specimen translate into the identical CDR3. The J gene is TRBJ1-1, the V gene TRBV25-1; D gene unclear. Germline V lookup: CDR1 MGHDK, CDR2 SYGVNS. This CDR3 comprises 13 residues. Trimming removed 6 bases from V and 1 base from J, with 9 bases in between. The CDR3 loop is CASSRPGNTEAFF. DNA of the CDR3: TGTGCCAGCAGCAGACCAGGGAACACTGAAGCTTTCTTT.

This chain links TRBV9 with TRBJ2-5, with D maybe TRBD1 (5 bases). Germline values: CDR1 SGDLS, CDR2 YYNGEE. The CDR3 runs 15 residues. Trimming shortened V by 3 bases and J by 5 bases, and 17 bases separated the two germline ends. Written as DNA, the CDR3 is TGTGCCAGCAGCGGAGTAGTTACAGGTTTGGAGACCCAGTACTTC. Translating gives CASSGVVTGLETQYF.

A few counts support this clone. The V gene is TRBV5-4, the J gene TRBJ2-2, with D hard to call. Germline V gives CDR1 SGHNT, CDR2 YYREEE (reference sequence). With 4 bases removed from V and 2 bases from J, the gap between germline ends came to 12 bases. The CDR3 contains 15 residues. The CDR3 DNA follows: TGTGCCAGCAGCACCGGTATTTTTAACACCGGGGAGCTGTTTTTT. Translating gives CASSTGIFNTGELFF. The full variable domain, with the rest looked up from reference TRBV5-4 and TRBJ2-2, is ETGVTQSPTHLIKTRGQQVTLRCSSQSGHNTVSWYQQALGQGPQFIFQYYREEENGRGNFPPRFSGLQFPNYSSELNVNALELDDSALYLCASSTGIFNTGELFFGEGSRLTVL.

The V call is TRBV12-5, the J call TRBJ2-3, with D unclear. The CDR3 contains 12 residues. Germline-derived CDR1 and CDR2 are LGHNT and FRNRAP. V dropped 2 bases and J dropped 9 bases, with 9 bases sitting between them. The CDR3: CASGLSRGTQYF. In DNA form, the CDR3 reads TGTGCTAGTGGTTTGTCCAGAGGAACGCAGTATTTT.

The V gene is TRBV28, the J gene TRBJ2-7; 9 bases are a match to TRBD1. The V segment lost 3 bases and the J segment 6 bases; nucleotides outside the gene matches: 6. The CDR3 extends over 14 amino acids. Germline lookup yields CDR1 MDHEN and CDR2 SYDVKM. For the CDR3, the DNA is TGTGCCAGCAGTTTGGTACAGGGGGCGCGCGAGCAGTACTTC. The encoded protein is CASSLVQGAREQYF.

The genes are TRBV7-9 and TRBJ2-7; possibly TRBD2 for D (5 bases). Germline V gene sequence: CDR1 SEHNR, CDR2 FQNEAQ (reference sequence). Between the trimmed V and J ends, which lost 3 bases and 2 bases, there was a span of 14 bases. The CDR3 consists of 15 residues. CDR3 nucleotide sequence: TGTGCCAGCAGCTTTAGAGGGCAGGAGACCTACGAGCAGTACTTC. Translation: CASSFRGQETYEQYF.

This chain uses TRBV9 with TRBJ2-2; D unclear. Looked up from germline, CDR1 is SGDLS and CDR2 is YYNGEE. This CDR3 is built from 16 residues. Trimming removed 4 bases from V and 2 bases from J, with 15 bases in between. The chain's CDR3 is CASSPQSQANTGELFF. CDR3 coding DNA: TGTGCCAGCAGCCCCCAGAGCCAGGCCAACACCGGGGAGCTGTTTTTT.

The chain has TRBV7-9 and TRBJ2-5; 12 bases align to TRBD2. Germline values: CDR1 SEHNR, CDR2 FQNEAQ (reference sequence). The V and J ends lost 5 bases and 5 bases, in that order; junction bases with no gene match: 6. The CDR3 spans 15 residues. The CDR3 bases are TGTGCCAGCAGCGGCCCGGGACTAGCGGGCGAGACCCAGTACTTC. Translation gives CASSGPGLAGETQYF.

This clone was counted a few times. The rearrangement uses TRBV11-2 and TRBJ2-7; maybe TRBD1 (5 bases). V gave up 1 base and J gave up 7 bases, with 11 bases separating them. The CDR3 length is 13 residues. Looked up from germline, CDR1 is SGHAT and CDR2 is FQNNGV. CDR3 amino acids: CASSLVSRVEQYF. For the CDR3, the DNA is TGTGCCAGCAGCTTAGTGAGCAGGGTTGAGCAGTACTTC.

The chain couples TRBV27 to TRBJ2-1, with TRBD2 as a possible D gene (5 bases). Germline lookup yields CDR1 MNHEY and CDR2 SMNVEV (reference sequence). The germline V and J ends were trimmed by 10 bases and 4 bases, with 23 bases remaining between them. This CDR3 contains 16 residues. In DNA, the CDR3 is TGTGCCACCACCAAGGGCGACGGGGTATTGTACAATGAGCAGTTCTTC. Amino acids: CATTKGDGVLYNEQFF.

CDR3 coding DNA: TGTGCCAGCAGTTATGGGAGCGGGTCCCTGGAGACCCAGTACTTC. The encoded protein is CASSYGSGSLETQYF. The V call is TRBV6-6, the J call TRBJ2-5; D may be TRBD2 (6 bases). The V gene lost 3 bases and the J gene lost 5 bases, with 16 bases spanning the gap. In germline, CDR1 is MNHNY, CDR2 SVGAGI (reference sequence). The CDR3 has 15 residues.

The chain recombines TRBV15 with TRBJ1-4, with D unclear. In germline, CDR1 is LNHNV, CDR2 YYDKDF (reference sequence). Trimming shortened V by 1 base and J by 8 bases, and 8 bases separated the two germline ends. The CDR3 extends over 13 amino acids. CDR3 coding DNA: TGTGCCACCAGCAGAGCCCCAGGAGAAAAACTGTTTTTT. Translation: CATSRAPGEKLFF.

The rearrangement uses TRBV6-1 and TRBJ2-7; D may be TRBD1 (5 bases). Germline V gene lookup returns CDR1 MNHNS and CDR2 SASEGT. Trimming removed 2 bases at V and 2 bases at J, with 22 bases between. The CDR3 extends over 18 amino acids. The CDR3 DNA follows: TGTGCCAGCAGTGAATCATTACCATTCGGGCAGGGTGCCTACGAGCAGTACTTC. As protein: CASSESLPFGQGAYEQYF.

The chain carries TRBV18 and TRBJ1-3, with 7 nucleotides matching TRBD1. The CDR3 totals 14 residues. Germline CDR1 and CDR2: KGHSH and LQKENI. V trimming: 3 bases; J trimming: 7 bases; junction bases outside the gene matches: 6. The CDR3 loop is CASSPDRVTNTIYF. The CDR3 coding sequence is TGTGCCAGCTCACCCGACAGGGTTACTAACACCATATATTTT.

The V call is TRBV6-5, the J call TRBJ2-7, with 9 bases fitting TRBD1. The CDR3 is 13 residues long. Germline V gene sequence: CDR1 MNHEY, CDR2 SVGAGI. V dropped 5 bases and J dropped 4; count of bases not matched to a gene: 3. The CDR3 sequence: CASSRTGEYEQYF. CDR3 sequence (DNA): TGTGCCAGCAGTCGGACAGGGGAGTACGAGCAGTACTTC.

The J gene is TRBJ1-5, the V gene TRBV28; the D gene is possibly TRBD1 (5 bases). This CDR3 is 14 amino acids long. Trimming shortened V by 3 bases and J by 6 bases, and 12 bases separated the two germline ends. CDR1 MDHEN and CDR2 SYDVKM come from the germline V gene. Here the CDR3 DNA reads TGTGCCAGCAGTTTCGAAGGAGGGGTTCAGCCCCAGCATTTT. Encoded protein: CASSFEGGVQPQHF.

The chain employs TRBV5-4 and TRBJ1-2, with 12 bases fitting TRBD1. CDR3 length: 17 residues. V shed 7 bases, J shed 1 base, and the junction held 11 bases outside the gene matches. Germline values: CDR1 SGHNT, CDR2 YYREEE (reference sequence). The CDR3 region is CASRLLRDRGHNYGYTF. CDR3 nucleotides: TGTGCCAGCCGATTACTTAGGGACAGGGGGCATAACTATGGCTACACCTTC.

Written as DNA, the CDR3 is TGTGCCAGTAGGAATGCGGGACAGGGAGACACCATATATTTT. Translated: CASRNAGQGDTIYF. The rearrangement links TRBV19 to TRBJ1-3, with 9 bases aligning to TRBD1. CDR3 size: 14 residues. From germline, CDR1 is LNHDA and CDR2 SQIVND (reference sequence). The ends lost 6 bases at V and 8 bases at J; junction bases unmatched: 8.